The source of this T cell receptor (beta chain) is a study of control samples from healthy donors and cancer patients. This CDR3 contains 16 residues. Germline assignment: CDR1 SGHVS and CDR2 FNYEAQ. The V and J ends lost 1 base and 5 bases, in that order; junction bases with no gene match: 6. Generated by immunoSEQ multiplex PCR, the TCRdb table keeps only in-frame clones and is missing some. The sample lists a few hundred thousand clones; 75% to 95% were seen once. The sequence came from a man between 40 and 49 years old with head and neck cancer. The J gene is TRBJ2-2, the V gene TRBV7-6; 8 nucleotides line up with TRBD1. The sequenced material came from PBMCs. The CDR3 DNA is TGTGCCAGCAGCTTAGAATCCAGGGGGCTAACCGGGGAGCTGTTTTTT. Amino acids: CASSLESRGLTGELFF.